The 26 T cell receptor beta chains in this list originate from one sample, sequenced in a study of T cells in tumors after PD-1 blockade. Data came from immunoSEQ multiplex PCR; TCRdb stores just in-frame clones and leaves some out. The data show 60,000 to 75,000 clones, with over 65% seen just once and about 4.4% held by the top ten. Sequences were derived from PBMCs, sampled after anti-PD-1 treatment. The receptors were sampled from a human donor with basal cell carcinoma.

The rearrangement uses TRBV5-6 and TRBJ2-1; 9 bases match TRBD2. This CDR3 has 15 residues. The junction had 1 base not matched to a gene; V was cut back by 1 base and J by 2 bases. Germline assignment: CDR1 SGHDT and CDR2 YYEEEE. The CDR3 is CASSLLAGPYNEQFF. CDR3 coding DNA: TGTGCCAGCAGCTTGCTAGCGGGGCCCTACAATGAGCAGTTCTTC.

The chain combines TRBV10-3 with TRBJ2-2; D might be TRBD2 (6 bases). Trimming removed 4 bases at V and 3 bases at J, with 9 bases between. The V gene's germline CDR1 is ENHRY and CDR2 SYGVKD. The CDR3 length is 14 residues. The CDR3 protein is CAISAREDTGELFF. The CDR3 DNA follows: TGTGCCATCAGTGCCAGGGAGGACACCGGGGAGCTGTTTTTT.

This clone was found a few times. This chain links TRBV10-3 with TRBJ2-7; D is unclear. This CDR3 contains 14 residues. CDR1 and CDR2 (germline): ENHRY, SYGVKD. Trimming took off 8 bases at V and 5 bases at J, with 19 bases between the two ends. Written as DNA, the CDR3 is TGTGCCATCCTCGACCCCCCGGAACGGAACGAGCAGTACTTC. Protein product: CAILDPPERNEQYF.

The rearrangement joins TRBV6-5 to TRBJ1-1; a possible D gene is TRBD1 (6 bases). The CDR3 is 13 residues long. Trimming stripped 6 bases from V and 4 bases from J, with 12 bases between. Germline V CDR1 and CDR2: MNHEY, SVGAGI. The CDR3 sequence is CASRQGWGTEAFF. CDR3 bases: TGTGCCAGCAGACAGGGCTGGGGCACTGAAGCTTTCTTT.

This chain uses TRBV2 with TRBJ2-3; either TRBD1 or TRBD2 may supply D (5 bases each). V lost 5 bases and J 4 bases, leaving 16 bases between the germline ends. From germline, CDR1 is SNHLY and CDR2 FYNNEI. The CDR3 contains 15 residues. The CDR3 reads CASSRGLGRPDTQYF. DNA for the CDR3: TGTGCCAGCAGTAGAGGACTGGGACGCCCAGATACGCAGTATTTT.

This clone was detected once. The chain couples TRBV28 to TRBJ1-5; D unresolved. CDR1 and CDR2 (germline): MDHEN, SYDVKM. This CDR3 spans 13 amino acids. With 7 bases removed from V and 5 bases from J, the gap between germline ends came to 12 bases. The CDR3 DNA follows: TGTGCCAGCAACCGGGGTCAACATCAGCCCCAGCATTTT. Protein product: CASNRGQHQPQHF.

V and J are TRBV5-1 and TRBJ2-5, with 9 bases aligning to TRBD1. Looked up from germline, CDR1 is SGHRS and CDR2 is YFSETQ. Losses at the gene ends were 4 bases for V and 6 bases for J; bases not matched to a gene: 7. This CDR3 is built from 14 residues. This CDR3 reads CASSGRQGVKTQYF. In DNA form, the CDR3 reads TGCGCCAGCAGCGGAAGACAGGGGGTTAAGACCCAGTACTTC.

J is TRBJ2-1 and V is TRBV5-1, with 10 bases fitting TRBD1. This CDR3 region has 14 residues. The germline V gene has CDR1 SGHRS and CDR2 YFSETQ. The junction had 4 bases not matched to a gene; V was cut back by 3 bases and J by 7 bases. CDR3 loop: CASSWGTGENEQFF. CDR3 coding DNA: TGCGCCAGCAGCTGGGGGACAGGGGAAAATGAGCAGTTCTTC.

The gene calls are TRBV3-1 (or the pseudogene TRBV3-2) and TRBJ2-5; 13 bases fit TRBD2. The CDR3 extends over 16 amino acids. Losses at the gene ends were 3 bases for V and 5 bases for J; bases not matched to a gene: 6. From germline, CDR1 is LGHDT and CDR2 YNNKEL (reference sequence). Here the CDR3 DNA reads TGTGCCAGCAGCCACACTAGCGGGGGGGCCTGGGAGACCCAGTACTTC. Translation: CASSHTSGGAWETQYF.

This clone was detected once. The rearrangement uses TRBV3-1 (or the pseudogene TRBV3-2) and TRBJ1-1; tentatively, D is TRBD1 (6 bases). The CDR3 consists of 14 residues. The V end lost 4 bases, the J end lost 4 bases, and 13 bases lay between the germline ends. Looked up from germline, CDR1 is LGHDT and CDR2 is YNNKEL (reference sequence). The CDR3 protein is CASSPRGKSTEAFF. As DNA, the CDR3 is TGTGCCAGCAGCCCCAGGGGAAAAAGCACTGAAGCTTTCTTT.

The CDR3 DNA reads as TGTGCCACCAATGGGGGGCACAATGAGCAGTTCTTC. Protein product: CATNGGHNEQFF. The V gene is TRBV6-5, the J gene TRBJ2-1; perhaps D is TRBD1 or TRBD2 (6 bases each). Germline values: CDR1 MNHEY, CDR2 SVGAGI. CDR3 length equals 12 residues. With 10 bases removed from V and 5 bases from J, the gap between germline ends came to 12 bases.

J is TRBJ1-2 and V is TRBV3-1 (or the pseudogene TRBV3-2); no reliable D call. The CDR3 loop spans 14 amino acids. V gave up 3 bases and J gave up 4 bases, with 12 bases separating them. Per the germline V gene, CDR1 is LGHDT and CDR2 is YNNKEL (reference sequence). The CDR3 sequence is CASSQNTPVYGYTF. CDR3 sequence (DNA): TGTGCCAGCAGCCAGAACACACCTGTCTATGGCTACACCTTC.

V gene TRBV3-1 (or the pseudogene TRBV3-2) combines with J gene TRBJ2-1, with D unclear. The length of the CDR3 is 12 residues. The germline V gene encodes CDR1 LGHDT and CDR2 YNNKEL (reference sequence). Trimming took off 1 base at V and 8 bases at J, with 6 bases between the two ends. The CDR3 sequence is CASSQGLYEQFF. The CDR3 nucleotides read TGTGCCAGCAGCCAAGGACTTTATGAGCAGTTCTTC.

This chain joins TRBV7-9 and TRBJ2-1, with TRBD1 matching 8 bases. Per the germline V gene, CDR1 is SEHNR and CDR2 is FQNEAQ (reference sequence). V lost 0 bases and J lost 7; bases outside the gene matches: 5. The CDR3 totals 15 residues. CDR3 nucleotide sequence: TGTGCCAGCAGCTTAGCGCCCAGGGGGCATAATGAGCAGTTCTTC. It codes for CASSLAPRGHNEQFF.

With respect to this clone: Other DNA sequences in the same sample also yield this CDR3. The rearrangement joins TRBV29-1 to TRBJ2-3; 7 positions agree with TRBD1. The CDR3 contains 12 residues. Germline V gene sequence: CDR1 SQVTM, CDR2 ANQGSEA. V was pared by 7 bases and J by 1 base, with 2 bases of the junction left unmatched. For the CDR3, the DNA is TGCAGCGCCGGACAGGGCACAGATACGCAGTATTTT. It translates to CSAGQGTDTQYF.

The chain employs TRBV29-1 and TRBJ1-1; D unclear. The V gene's germline CDR1 is SQVTM and CDR2 ANQGSEA. The ends were cut back, 5 bases at V and 4 bases at J, with 8 bases in the middle. This CDR3 is 11 amino acids long. CDR3 in DNA: TGCAGCGTTCAAGCCTTCACTGAAGCTTTCTTT. Translation: CSVQAFTEAFF.

This clone was counted only a few times. V gene TRBV7-2 combines with J gene TRBJ2-2, with 12 bases fitting TRBD2. The CDR3 loop spans 17 amino acids. With 7 bases clipped from V and 5 bases from J, the junction kept 11 bases outside the gene matches. Germline V gene lookup returns CDR1 SGHTA and CDR2 FQGNSA. CDR3 sequence: CASKGGLAGGRTGELFF. The CDR3 region has the DNA TGTGCCAGCAAAGGAGGGCTAGCGGGGGGGCGGACCGGGGAGCTGTTTTTT.

The chain has TRBV4-1 and TRBJ1-4, with D perhaps TRBD1 (5 bases). Trimming pared 0 bases from V and 13 bases from J, leaving 21 bases between. The CDR3 extends over 16 amino acids. Germline V gene data show CDR1 as MGHRA and CDR2 as YSYEKL. The CDR3 protein is CASSQDWPGPGQRLFF. CDR3 DNA: TGCGCCAGCAGCCAAGATTGGCCCGGACCGGGGCAGCGACTGTTTTTT.

The J gene is TRBJ2-7, the V gene TRBV6-5, with 11 bases fitting TRBD1. The CDR3 length is 15 residues. The germline CDR1 and CDR2 sequences are MNHEY and SVGAGI. The V gene end was trimmed by 2 bases and the J gene end by 3 bases; junction bases not matched to a gene: 3. The CDR3 nucleotides are TGTGCCAGCAGTTACCGCGGGACAGGGGGCTACGAGCAGTACTTC. Translated, it gives CASSYRGTGGYEQYF.

V is TRBV15 and J is TRBJ2-1, with a possible D match to TRBD1 (5 bases). Between the trimmed V and J ends, which lost 0 bases and 6 bases, there was a span of 27 bases. Germline V gene sequence: CDR1 LNHNV, CDR2 YYDKDF (reference sequence). The CDR3 runs 20 residues. CDR3 amino acids: CATSRDFARVGRTIGNEQFF. CDR3 sequence (DNA): TGTGCCACCAGCAGAGATTTTGCCAGGGTCGGACGGACAATCGGCAATGAGCAGTTCTTC.

The chain uses TRBV5-6 and TRBJ1-1, with 9 bases lining up with TRBD1. Per the germline V gene, CDR1 is SGHDT and CDR2 is YYEEEE. The V and J ends lost 1 base and 1 base, in that order; junction bases with no gene match: 5. The CDR3 has 16 residues. The CDR3 loop reads CASSLNEGQGNTEAFF. Here the CDR3 DNA reads TGTGCCAGCAGCTTGAATGAGGGACAGGGGAACACTGAAGCTTTCTTT. The full variable domain, in which reference TRBV5-6 and TRBJ1-1 provide the parts outside the CDR3, is DAGVTQSPTHLIKTRGQQVTLRCSPKSGHDTVSWYQQALGQGPQFIFQYYEEEERQRGNFPDRFSGHQFPNYSSELNVNALLLGDSALYLCASSLNEGQGNTEAFFGQGTRLTVV.

This clone was picked up a small number of times. The V and J genes are TRBV5-5 and TRBJ1-1; no reliable D call. The CDR3 consists of 16 residues. V was clipped by 4 bases and J by 0 bases, with 16 bases between them. Germline V gene lookup returns CDR1 SGHKS and CDR2 YYEKEE (reference sequence). CDR3 DNA sequence: TGTGCCAGCAGCCCAAATTACTGGGTTTTGAACACTGAAGCTTTCTTT. Translating it yields CASSPNYWVLNTEAFF. The complete variable domain, with remaining parts taken from reference TRBV5-5 and TRBJ1-1, reads DAGVTQSPTHLIKTRGQQVTLRCSPISGHKSVSWYQQVLGQGPQFIFQYYEKEERGRGNFPDRFSARQFPNYSSELNVNALLLGDSALYLCASSPNYWVLNTEAFFGQGTRLTVV.

The V and J genes are TRBV6-5 and TRBJ1-3, with 8 bases aligning to TRBD1. Losses at the gene ends were 6 bases for V and 0 bases for J; bases not matched to a gene: 4. From germline, CDR1 is MNHEY and CDR2 SVGAGI. The CDR3 totals 15 residues. The CDR3 DNA sequence: TGTGCCAGCAGAGCAGGGGGCTCCTCTGGAAACACCATATATTTT. Translating it yields CASRAGGSSGNTIYF.

The genes are TRBV2 and TRBJ2-2; possibly TRBD1 or TRBD2 for D (5 bases each). The CDR3 consists of 15 residues. V lost 8 bases and J 2 bases, leaving 15 bases between the germline ends. CDR1 SNHLY and CDR2 FYNNEI come from the germline V gene. CDR3 in amino acids: CASQERGLNTGELFF. The CDR3 coding sequence is TGTGCCAGCCAAGAGAGGGGTCTTAACACCGGGGAGCTGTTTTTT.

The CDR3 reads CASSLGFSVAEAFF. CDR3 nucleotide sequence: TGTGCCAGCAGCCTAGGGTTCTCCGTTGCTGAAGCTTTCTTT. The chain couples TRBV7-9 to TRBJ1-1; D unclear. V was trimmed by 5 bases and J by 6 bases, leaving 16 bases between them. This CDR3 is 14 amino acids long. Per germline, CDR1 SEHNR and CDR2 FQNEAQ (reference sequence). The complete variable domain, with remaining parts taken from reference TRBV7-9 and TRBJ1-1, reads DTGVSQNPRHKITKRGQNVTFRCDPISEHNRLYWYRQTLGQGPEFLTYFQNEAQLEKSRLLSDRFSAERPKGSFSTLEIQRTEQGDSAMYLCASSLGFSVAEAFFGQGTRLTVV.

This chain links TRBV11-1 with TRBJ2-5; D might be TRBD1 (6 bases). Germline V gives CDR1 SGHAT, CDR2 FQDESV (reference sequence). The length of the CDR3 is 13 residues. V was cut by 8 bases and J by 4 bases, with 14 bases left in between. The CDR3 DNA reads TGTGCCAGCGGATTGGGGGCTGGAGAGACCCAGTACTTC. Protein product: CASGLGAGETQYF. The full variable domain, rest sourced from reference TRBV11-1 and TRBJ2-5, is EAEVAQSPRYKITEKSQAVAFWCDPISGHATLYWYRQILGQGPELLVQFQDESVVDDSQLPKDRFSAERLKGVDSTLKIQPAELGDSAMYLCASGLGAGETQYFGPGTRLLVL.